Sequencing of this TCR beta chain was carried out in a study of shared clonotypes between healthy human individuals. The CDR3 runs to 13 residues. Germline-derived CDR1 and CDR2 are ENHRY and SYGVKD. V dropped 6 bases and J dropped 8 bases, with 16 bases sitting between them. Using immunoSEQ multiplex PCR, the repertoire was profiled, and TCRdb retains in-frame clones only, with some absent. The sample records roughly 2.4 million clones, around 95% being singletons. The clonotype originates from a man between 18 and 29 years old in good health. The genes are TRBV10-3 and TRBJ1-2; D unclear. Sequenced material: naive CD4+ T cells sorted from blood. Subset here: CD45RA+ positively selected. CDR3 sequence: CAIRLDLVAGYTF. The CDR3 DNA is TGTGCCATCAGGCTGGACCTCGTTGCGGGCTACACCTTC.